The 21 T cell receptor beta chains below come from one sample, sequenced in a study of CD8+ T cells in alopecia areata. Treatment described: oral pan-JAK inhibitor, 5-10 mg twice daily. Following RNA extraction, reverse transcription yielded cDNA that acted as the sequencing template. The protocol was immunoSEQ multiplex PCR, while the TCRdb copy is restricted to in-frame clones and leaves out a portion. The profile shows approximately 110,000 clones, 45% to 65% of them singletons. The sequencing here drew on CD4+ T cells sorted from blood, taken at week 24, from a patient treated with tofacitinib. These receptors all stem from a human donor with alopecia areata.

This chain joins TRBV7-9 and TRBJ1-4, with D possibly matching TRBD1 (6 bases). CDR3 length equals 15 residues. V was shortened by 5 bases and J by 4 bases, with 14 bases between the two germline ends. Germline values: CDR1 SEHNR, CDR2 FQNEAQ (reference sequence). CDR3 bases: TGTGCCAGCAGCCCCGACAGGAGACTTAATGAAAAACTGTTTTTT. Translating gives CASSPDRRLNEKLFF.

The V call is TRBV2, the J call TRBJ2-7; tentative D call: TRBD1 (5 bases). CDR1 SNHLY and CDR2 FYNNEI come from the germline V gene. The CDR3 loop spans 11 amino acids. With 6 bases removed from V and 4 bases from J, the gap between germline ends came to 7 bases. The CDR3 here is CASRGEYEQYF. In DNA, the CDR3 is TGTGCCAGCAGAGGGGAATACGAGCAGTACTTC.

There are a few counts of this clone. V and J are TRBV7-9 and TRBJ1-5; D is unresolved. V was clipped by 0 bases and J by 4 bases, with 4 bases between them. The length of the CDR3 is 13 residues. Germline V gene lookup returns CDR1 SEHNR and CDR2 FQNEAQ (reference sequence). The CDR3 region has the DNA TGTGCCAGCAGCTTAGCGGATAATCAGCCCCAGCATTTT. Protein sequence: CASSLADNQPQHF.

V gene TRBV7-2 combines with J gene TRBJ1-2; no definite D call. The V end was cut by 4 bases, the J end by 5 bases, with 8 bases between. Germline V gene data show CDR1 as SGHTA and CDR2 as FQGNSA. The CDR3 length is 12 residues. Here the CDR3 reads CASSYVGYGYTF. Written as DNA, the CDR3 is TGTGCCAGCAGCTACGTCGGGTATGGCTACACCTTC.

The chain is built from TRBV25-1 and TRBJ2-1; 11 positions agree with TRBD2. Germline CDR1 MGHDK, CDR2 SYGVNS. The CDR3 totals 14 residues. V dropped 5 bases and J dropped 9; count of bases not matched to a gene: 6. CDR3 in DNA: TGTGCCAGCAGTTACCGGGGACTAGCGGCTGAGCAGTTCTTC. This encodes CASSYRGLAAEQFF.

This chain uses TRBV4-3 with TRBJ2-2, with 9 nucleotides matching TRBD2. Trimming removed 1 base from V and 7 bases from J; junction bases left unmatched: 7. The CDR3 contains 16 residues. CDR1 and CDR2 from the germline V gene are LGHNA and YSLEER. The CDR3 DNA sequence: TGCGCCAGCAGCCAAGTGTCTAGCGGGGAAAGCGGGGAGCTGTTTTTT. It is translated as CASSQVSSGESGELFF.

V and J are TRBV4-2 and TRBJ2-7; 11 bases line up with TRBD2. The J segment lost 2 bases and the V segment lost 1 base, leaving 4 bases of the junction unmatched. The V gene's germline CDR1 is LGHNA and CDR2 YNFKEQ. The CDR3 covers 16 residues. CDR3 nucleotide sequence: TGTGCCAGCAGCCAAGGCTCTAGCGGGGGGCCCTACGAGCAGTACTTC. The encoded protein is CASSQGSSGGPYEQYF.

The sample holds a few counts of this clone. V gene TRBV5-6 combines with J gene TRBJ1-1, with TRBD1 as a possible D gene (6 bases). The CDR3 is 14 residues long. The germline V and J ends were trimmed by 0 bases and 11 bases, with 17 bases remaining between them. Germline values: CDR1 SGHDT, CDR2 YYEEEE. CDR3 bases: TGTGCCAGCAGCTTGGCCGGGCAGGGGCATCGGGCTTTCTTT. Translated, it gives CASSLAGQGHRAFF.

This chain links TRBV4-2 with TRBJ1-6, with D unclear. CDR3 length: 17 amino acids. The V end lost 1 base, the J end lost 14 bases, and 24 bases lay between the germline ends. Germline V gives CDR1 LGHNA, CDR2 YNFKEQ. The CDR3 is CASSQVGGGRPRDALHF. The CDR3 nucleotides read TGTGCCAGCAGCCAAGTAGGTGGTGGCAGGCCTAGAGACGCCCTCCACTTT.

CDR3 bases: TGTGCCAGCAGCCCCGAGGTGTGGGTCAGCTCCTACAATGAGCAGTTCTTC. As protein: CASSPEVWVSSYNEQFF. The chain combines TRBV9 with TRBJ2-1; no definite D call. The CDR3 is made up of 17 amino acids. The germline gives CDR1 SGDLS, CDR2 YYNGEE. V was clipped by 4 bases and J by 0 bases, with 17 bases between them.

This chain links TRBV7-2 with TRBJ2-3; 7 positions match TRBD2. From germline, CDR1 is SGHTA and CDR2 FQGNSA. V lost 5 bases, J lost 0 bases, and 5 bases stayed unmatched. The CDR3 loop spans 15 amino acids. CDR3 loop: CASSPAGISTDTQYF. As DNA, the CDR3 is TGTGCCAGCAGCCCAGCGGGGATTAGCACAGATACGCAGTATTTT.

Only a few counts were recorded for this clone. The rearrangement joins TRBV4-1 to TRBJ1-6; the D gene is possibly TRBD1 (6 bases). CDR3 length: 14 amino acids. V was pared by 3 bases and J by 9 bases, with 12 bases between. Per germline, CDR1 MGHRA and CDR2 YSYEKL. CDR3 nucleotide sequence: TGCGCCAGCAGCCAGGGGGGGCTCGGTTCACCCCTCCACTTT. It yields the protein CASSQGGLGSPLHF.

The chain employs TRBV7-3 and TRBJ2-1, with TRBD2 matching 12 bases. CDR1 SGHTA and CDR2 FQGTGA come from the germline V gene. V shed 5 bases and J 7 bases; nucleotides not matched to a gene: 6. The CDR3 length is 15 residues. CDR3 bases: TGTGCCAGCAGCGCTCTAGCGGGGGGGCGGAATGAGCAGTTCTTC. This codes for CASSALAGGRNEQFF.

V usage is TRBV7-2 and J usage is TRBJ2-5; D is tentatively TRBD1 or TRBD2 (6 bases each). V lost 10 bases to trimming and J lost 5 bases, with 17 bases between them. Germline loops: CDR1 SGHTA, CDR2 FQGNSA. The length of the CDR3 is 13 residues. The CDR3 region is CATTFRGVETQYF. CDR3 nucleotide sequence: TGTGCCACGACCTTTAGGGGGGTGGAGACCCAGTACTTC.

The CDR3, as DNA: TGTGCCAGCAGTGCAAGTGCGGGGGGCTTTCAGCCCCAGCATTTT. Translation gives CASSASAGGFQPQHF. J is TRBJ1-5 and V is TRBV2, with a tentative D call TRBD1 (6 bases). Trimming cost V 4 bases and J 6 bases, with 16 bases left between them. The CDR3 consists of 15 residues. The germline V gene has CDR1 SNHLY and CDR2 FYNNEI.

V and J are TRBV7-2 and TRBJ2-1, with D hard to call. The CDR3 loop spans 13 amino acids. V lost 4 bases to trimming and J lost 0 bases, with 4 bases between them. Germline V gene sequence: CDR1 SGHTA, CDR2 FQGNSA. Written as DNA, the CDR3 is TGTGCCAGCAGCTCGAGCTCCTACAATGAGCAGTTCTTC. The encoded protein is CASSSSSYNEQFF.

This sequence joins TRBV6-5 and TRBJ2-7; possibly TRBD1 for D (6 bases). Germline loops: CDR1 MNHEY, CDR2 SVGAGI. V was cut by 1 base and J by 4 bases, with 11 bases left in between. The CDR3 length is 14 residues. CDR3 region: CASSYLGRGYEQYF. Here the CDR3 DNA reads TGTGCCAGCAGTTACTTGGGCAGGGGATACGAGCAGTACTTC.

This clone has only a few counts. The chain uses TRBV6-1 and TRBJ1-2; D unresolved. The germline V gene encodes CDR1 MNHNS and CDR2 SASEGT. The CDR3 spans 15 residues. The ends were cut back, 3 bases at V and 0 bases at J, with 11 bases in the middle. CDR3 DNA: TGTGCCAGCAGTGACTACACACGGGCTAACTATGGCTACACCTTC. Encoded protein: CASSDYTRANYGYTF.

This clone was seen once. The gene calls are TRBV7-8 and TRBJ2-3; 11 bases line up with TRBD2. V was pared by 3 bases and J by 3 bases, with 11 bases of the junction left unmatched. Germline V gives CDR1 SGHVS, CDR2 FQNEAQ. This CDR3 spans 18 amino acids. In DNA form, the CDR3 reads TGTGCCAGCAGCTTCTCGGGACTAGCGGCCATAGGAACAGATACGCAGTATTTT. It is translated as CASSFSGLAAIGTDTQYF.

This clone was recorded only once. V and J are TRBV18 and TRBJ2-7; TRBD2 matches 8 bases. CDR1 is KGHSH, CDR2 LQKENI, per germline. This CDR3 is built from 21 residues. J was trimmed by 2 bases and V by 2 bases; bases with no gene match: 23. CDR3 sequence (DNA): TGTGCCAGCTCACCAGGTTCGGGAGGGCCTTGGGGGGGCCGATTAACCTACGAGCAGTACTTC. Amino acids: CASSPGSGGPWGGRLTYEQYF.

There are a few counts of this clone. CDR3 amino acids: CASTPGKGQGAPGEQYF. The CDR3 DNA is TGTGCCAGCACCCCGGGGAAGGGACAGGGGGCTCCGGGCGAGCAGTACTTC. The chain combines TRBV2 with TRBJ2-7; 12 nucleotides agree with TRBD1. Germline V gene lookup returns CDR1 SNHLY and CDR2 FYNNEI. This CDR3 is built from 17 residues. V was clipped by 7 bases and J by 6 bases; unmatched bases: 16.